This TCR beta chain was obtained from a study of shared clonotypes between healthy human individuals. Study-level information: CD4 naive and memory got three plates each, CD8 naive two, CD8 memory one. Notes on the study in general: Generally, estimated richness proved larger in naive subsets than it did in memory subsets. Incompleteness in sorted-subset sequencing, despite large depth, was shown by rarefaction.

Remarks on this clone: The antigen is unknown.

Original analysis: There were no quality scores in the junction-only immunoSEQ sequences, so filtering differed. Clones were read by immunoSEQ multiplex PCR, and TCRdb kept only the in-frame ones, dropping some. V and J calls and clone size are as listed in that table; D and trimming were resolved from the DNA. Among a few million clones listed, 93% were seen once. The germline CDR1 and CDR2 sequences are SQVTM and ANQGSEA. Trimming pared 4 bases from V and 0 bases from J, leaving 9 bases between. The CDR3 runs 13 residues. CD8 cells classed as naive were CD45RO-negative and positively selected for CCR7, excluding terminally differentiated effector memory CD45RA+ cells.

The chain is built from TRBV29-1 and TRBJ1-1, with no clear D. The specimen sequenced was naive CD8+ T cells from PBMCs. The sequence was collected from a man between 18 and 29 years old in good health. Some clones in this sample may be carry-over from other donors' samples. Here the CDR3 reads CSVAAALNTEAFF. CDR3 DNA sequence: TGCAGCGTTGCAGCAGCCCTGAACACTGAAGCTTTCTTT.